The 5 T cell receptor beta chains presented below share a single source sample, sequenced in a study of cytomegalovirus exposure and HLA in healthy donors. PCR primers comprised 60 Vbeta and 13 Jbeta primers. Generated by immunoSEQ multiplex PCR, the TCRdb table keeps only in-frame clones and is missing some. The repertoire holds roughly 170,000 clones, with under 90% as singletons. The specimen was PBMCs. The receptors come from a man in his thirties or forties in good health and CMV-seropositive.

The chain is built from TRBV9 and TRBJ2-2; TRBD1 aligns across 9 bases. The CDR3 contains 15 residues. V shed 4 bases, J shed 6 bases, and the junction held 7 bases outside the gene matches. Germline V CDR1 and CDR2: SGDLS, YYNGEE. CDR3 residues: CASSMRTGVAGELFF. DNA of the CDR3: TGTGCCAGCAGCATGCGGACAGGGGTAGCCGGGGAGCTGTTTTTT.

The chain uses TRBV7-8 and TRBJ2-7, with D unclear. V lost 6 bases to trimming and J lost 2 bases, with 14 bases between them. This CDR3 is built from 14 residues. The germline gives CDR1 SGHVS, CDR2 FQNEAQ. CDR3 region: CASSLNSPTYEQYF. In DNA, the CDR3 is TGTGCCAGCAGTTTAAATTCCCCTACCTACGAGCAGTACTTC.

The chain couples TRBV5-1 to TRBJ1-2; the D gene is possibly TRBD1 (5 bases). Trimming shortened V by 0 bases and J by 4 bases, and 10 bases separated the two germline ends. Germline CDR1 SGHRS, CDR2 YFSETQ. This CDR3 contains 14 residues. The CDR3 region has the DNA TGCGCCAGCAGCTTGGATGTAGGGGCCTATGGCTACACCTTC. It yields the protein CASSLDVGAYGYTF.

The CDR3: CASSPRQGGFYEQYF. The CDR3 nucleotides are TGTGCCAGCAGCCCTAGACAGGGCGGTTTCTACGAGCAGTACTTC. The V and J genes are TRBV6-5 and TRBJ2-7; 7 nucleotides match TRBD1. There are 15 residues in the CDR3. Germline CDR1 and CDR2: MNHEY and SVGAGI. The junction had 11 bases not matched to a gene; V was cut back by 6 bases and J by 3 bases.

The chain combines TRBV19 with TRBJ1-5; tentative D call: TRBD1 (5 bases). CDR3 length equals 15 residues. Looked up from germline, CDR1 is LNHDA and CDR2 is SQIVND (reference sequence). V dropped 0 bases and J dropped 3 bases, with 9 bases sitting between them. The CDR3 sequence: CASSIDSGFNQPQHF. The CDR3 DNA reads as TGTGCCAGTAGTATAGATTCAGGGTTCAATCAGCCCCAGCATTTT.